Listed here are 26 T cell receptor beta chains from one sample, sequenced in a study of shared clonotypes between healthy human individuals. Repertoires were generated with immunoSEQ multiplex PCR, while TCRdb's copy carries only in-frame clones and drops some. The top ten clones hold under 1.5% of a sample with about 1,800,000 clones, roughly 95% of them seen once. The naive CD8 subset, CD45RO-negative cells positively selected for CCR7, excluded terminally differentiated effector memory CD45RA+ cells. Sequencing was performed on naive CD8+ T cells sorted from blood. These receptors were taken from a man between 18 and 35 years old in good health.

CDR3 region: CASSWKEGEQYF. CDR3 DNA sequence: TGTGCCAGCTCCTGGAAGGAGGGGGAGCAGTACTTC. V and J are TRBV7-6 and TRBJ2-7; TRBD2 might be the D (6 bases). Trimming took off 8 bases at V and 7 bases at J, with 15 bases between the two ends. The CDR3 runs 12 residues. Germline loops: CDR1 SGHVS, CDR2 FNYEAQ.

The rearrangement uses TRBV9 and TRBJ2-7; perhaps D is TRBD1 or TRBD2 (5 bases each). The germline V gene has CDR1 SGDLS and CDR2 YYNGEE. The CDR3 length is 16 residues. V dropped 0 bases and J dropped 0 bases, with 13 bases sitting between them. CDR3 in amino acids: CASSVGGTVSSYEQYF. CDR3 sequence (DNA): TGTGCCAGCAGCGTAGGTGGGACGGTGAGCTCCTACGAGCAGTACTTC. The whole variable domain, remainder taken from reference TRBV9 and TRBJ2-7, is DSGVTQTPKHLITATGQRVTLRCSPRSGDLSVYWYQQSLDQGLQFLIQYYNGEERAKGNILERFSAQQFPDLHSELNLSSLELGDSALYFCASSVGGTVSSYEQYFGPGTRLTVT.

V usage is TRBV21-1 and J usage is TRBJ2-7; TRBD1 was called by the table and not checked on the DNA. TRBV21-1 is shown as a pseudogene. CDR3 length: 10 residues. The CDR3 nucleotides read TGTGCCAGCAGATGGGCAGAGCAGTACTTC. Its protein product is CASRWAEQYF.

Remarks on this clone: The same CDR3 can be traced to other DNA sequences in this sample. V and J are TRBV11-2 and TRBJ2-3; TRBD1 or TRBD2 may be the D gene (6 bases each). From germline, CDR1 is SGHAT and CDR2 FQNNGV. The V and J ends lost 1 base and 4 bases respectively, with 9 bases between them. The CDR3 runs 14 residues. Here the CDR3 DNA reads TGTGCCAGCAGCTTAGGGGGGGCCTCAGATACGCAGTATTTT. Protein: CASSLGGASDTQYF.

V usage is TRBV11-3 and J usage is TRBJ2-5, with D hard to call. The length of the CDR3 is 14 residues. Trimming removed 0 bases at V and 0 bases at J, with 5 bases between. Germline CDR1 and CDR2: SGHNT and YENEEA. The CDR3 coding sequence is TGTGCCAGCAGCTTAGATGGGGACCAAGAGACCCAGTACTTC. As protein: CASSLDGDQETQYF.

This chain connects TRBV19 to TRBJ2-3; a weak D match, TRBD2 (5 bases). The length of the CDR3 is 13 residues. The germline CDR1 and CDR2 sequences are LNHDA and SQIVND (reference sequence). The V and J ends lost 6 bases and 5 bases respectively, with 12 bases between them. CDR3 sequence: CASSGLEGDTQYF. CDR3 nucleotide sequence: TGTGCCAGTAGCGGACTCGAGGGAGATACGCAGTATTTT.

The rearrangement uses TRBV13 and TRBJ2-7; 12 nucleotides line up with TRBD2. The ends lost 5 bases at V and 1 base at J; junction bases unmatched: 6. The CDR3 loop spans 16 amino acids. The germline V gene encodes CDR1 PRHDT and CDR2 FYEKMQ (reference sequence). CDR3 loop: CASSDEGTSGSYEQYF. CDR3 nucleotide sequence: TGTGCCAGCAGCGACGAGGGGACTAGCGGGTCCTACGAGCAGTACTTC.

The chain links TRBV10-2 to TRBJ1-6, with TRBD1 as a possible D gene (6 bases). Germline-derived CDR1 and CDR2 are WSHSY and SAAADI. The CDR3 totals 15 residues. V lost 1 base and J lost 8, with 12 bases in between. CDR3 nucleotide sequence: TGCGCCAGCAGTGAGTTGGCAGGGGCTCATTCACCCCTCCACTTT. The encoded protein is CASSELAGAHSPLHF.

The chain is built from TRBV7-3 and TRBJ1-2; 8 bases line up with TRBD1. Germline V gene data show CDR1 as SGHTA and CDR2 as FQGTGA. This CDR3 spans 13 amino acids. Trimming at V came to 2 bases and at J to 8 bases, leaving 4 bases not matched to a gene. CDR3 sequence reads: CASSLQGAGGYTF. Here the CDR3 DNA reads TGTGCCAGCAGCTTACAGGGGGCAGGCGGCTACACCTTC.

This chain links TRBV4-3 with TRBJ1-2; 10 bases are shared with TRBD1. This CDR3 spans 15 amino acids. Germline V gene data show CDR1 as LGHNA and CDR2 as YSLEER. V gave up 4 bases and J gave up 4 bases; unmatched junction bases: 6. Here the CDR3 reads CASSRGTGDFYGYTF. Here the CDR3 DNA reads TGCGCCAGCAGCCGGGGGACAGGGGATTTCTATGGCTACACCTTC.

Comment on this clone: The sample contains more than one DNA sequence encoding this CDR3. V is TRBV13 and J is TRBJ1-1; the match to TRBD1 covers 7 bases. V lost 5 bases, J lost 1 base, and 4 bases stayed unmatched. The CDR3 is made up of 14 amino acids. Germline V CDR1 and CDR2: PRHDT, FYEKMQ (reference sequence). This CDR3 reads CASSLNRGNTEAFF. CDR3 nucleotide sequence: TGTGCCAGCAGCCTTAACAGGGGGAACACTGAAGCTTTCTTT.

The chain uses TRBV4-3 and TRBJ2-7, with 12 positions matching TRBD1. CDR1 is LGHNA and CDR2 is YSLEER in the germline V gene. The CDR3 is 15 residues long. J gave up 5 bases and V 1 base, and 3 bases lay outside the gene matches. CDR3 coding DNA: TGCGCCAGCAGCCAAGGCGGGACAGGGGGCGACGAGCAGTACTTC. As protein: CASSQGGTGGDEQYF.

This rearrangement joins TRBV5-1 to TRBJ2-5; TRBD2 aligns across 8 bases. J lost 5 bases, V lost 1 base, and 7 bases had no gene match. The CDR3 covers 15 residues. Germline values: CDR1 SGHRS, CDR2 YFSETQ. CDR3 sequence: CASSLLTGGMETQYF. CDR3 in DNA: TGCGCCAGCAGCTTGTTGACGGGAGGGATGGAGACCCAGTACTTC.

The chain has TRBV2 and TRBJ2-1; tentative D call: TRBD2 (6 bases). The CDR3 has 15 amino acids. Trimming took off 5 bases at V and 0 bases at J, with 11 bases between the two ends. Germline CDR1 SNHLY, CDR2 FYNNEI. The CDR3 spells CASSQTTSSYNEQFF. CDR3 coding DNA: TGTGCCAGCAGTCAAACGACTAGCTCCTACAATGAGCAGTTCTTC.

The rearrangement joins TRBV7-9 to TRBJ2-5; TRBD2 aligns across 7 bases. Per the germline V gene, CDR1 is SEHNR and CDR2 is FQNEAQ (reference sequence). V shed 4 bases and J 0 bases; nucleotides not matched to a gene: 5. This CDR3 is built from 15 residues. CDR3 DNA sequence: TGTGCCAGCAGCTGGGTTCGGGGGGACCAAGAGACCCAGTACTTC. It translates to CASSWVRGDQETQYF. Combining the CDR3 with reference TRBV7-9 and TRBJ2-5 gives the whole variable domain DTGVSQNPRHKITKRGQNVTFRCDPISEHNRLYWYRQTLGQGPEFLTYFQNEAQLEKSRLLSDRFSAERPKGSFSTLEIQRTEQGDSAMYLCASSWVRGDQETQYFGPGTRLLVL.

The chain links TRBV27 to TRBJ2-7, with 8 bases identical to TRBD1. Germline CDR1 MNHEY, CDR2 SMNVEV (reference sequence). CDR3 size: 14 residues. With V trimmed by 6 bases and J by 2 bases, 6 bases remained unmatched. CDR3 nucleotides: TGTGCCAGCAGGATGACAGGGGAGGCCTACGAGCAGTACTTC. Residues: CASRMTGEAYEQYF.

A single count supports this clone. V gene TRBV7-8 combines with J gene TRBJ2-7, with a possible D match to TRBD1 (6 bases). CDR1 and CDR2 from the germline V gene are SGHVS and FQNEAQ. V lost 5 bases to trimming and J lost 2 bases, with 10 bases between them. The CDR3 consists of 13 residues. The CDR3 loop is CASSGGRAYEQYF. In DNA, the CDR3 is TGTGCCAGCAGCGGGGGCAGGGCCTACGAGCAGTACTTC.

V is TRBV27 and J is TRBJ2-5; 9 nucleotides align to TRBD1. The CDR3 spans 14 residues. Trimming at V came to 5 bases and at J to 3 bases, leaving 4 bases not matched to a gene. Looked up from germline, CDR1 is MNHEY and CDR2 is SMNVEV (reference sequence). CDR3 loop: CASSARTGEETQYF. In DNA, the CDR3 is TGTGCCAGCAGTGCCCGGACAGGGGAAGAGACCCAGTACTTC.

The J gene is TRBJ1-1, the V gene TRBV30; no clear D. Germline-derived CDR1 and CDR2 are GTSNPN and SVGIG (reference sequence). Trimming took off 8 bases at V and 0 bases at J, with 16 bases between the two ends. This CDR3 comprises 14 residues. As DNA, the CDR3 is TGTGCCCTCCTGGACGTGAACATGAACACTGAAGCTTTCTTT. Translated, it gives CALLDVNMNTEAFF.

For this clone: Other DNA sequences of this sample code for an identical CDR3. This rearrangement joins TRBV2 to TRBJ2-7; 12 bases align to TRBD2. V lost 3 bases, J lost 2 bases, and 2 bases stayed unmatched. CDR1 and CDR2 (germline): SNHLY, FYNNEI. The CDR3 covers 15 residues. In DNA form, the CDR3 reads TGTGCCAGCAGTGAGCTAGCGGGAGGGCCCTACGAGCAGTACTTC. It specifies CASSELAGGPYEQYF. Looking up the rest from reference TRBV2 and TRBJ2-7 gives the full variable domain: EPEVTQTPSHQVTQMGQEVILRCVPISNHLYFYWYRQILGQKVEFLVSFYNNEISEKSEIFDDQFSVERPDGSNFTLKIRSTKLEDSAMYFCASSELAGGPYEQYFGPGTRLTVT.

The gene calls are TRBV27 and TRBJ2-7; D is uncertain. Germline V CDR1 and CDR2: MNHEY, SMNVEV (reference sequence). This CDR3 is built from 15 residues. V lost 4 bases to trimming and J lost 0 bases, with 13 bases between them. This CDR3 reads CASSSHNFNSYEQYF. Written as DNA, the CDR3 is TGTGCCAGCAGTTCGCACAATTTCAACTCCTACGAGCAGTACTTC.

The CDR3, as DNA: TGTGCCAGCAGTGTAGTTTTCGGGTTGGCGAACACCGGGGAGCTGTTTTTT. As protein: CASSVVFGLANTGELFF. V usage is TRBV6-1 and J usage is TRBJ2-2, with D unresolved. Germline V CDR1 and CDR2: MNHNS, SASEGT. CDR3 size: 17 residues. Trimming took off 4 bases at V and 0 bases at J, with 15 bases between the two ends.

The rearrangement joins TRBV9 to TRBJ2-1, with 14 positions matching TRBD2. There are 17 residues in the CDR3. The V and J ends lost 3 bases and 8 bases, in that order; junction bases with no gene match: 10. CDR1 and CDR2 from the germline V gene are SGDLS and YYNGEE. CDR3: CASSARLAGGPGDEQFF. The DNA of the CDR3 is TGTGCCAGCAGCGCAAGACTAGCGGGAGGGCCGGGCGATGAGCAGTTCTTC.

This chain connects TRBV4-1 to TRBJ2-5; no definite D call. This CDR3 contains 11 residues. Germline V lookup: CDR1 MGHRA, CDR2 YSYEKL. The V end lost 4 bases, the J end lost 1 base, and 1 base lay between the germline ends. Here the CDR3 DNA reads TGCGCCAGCAGCCTCCAAGAGACCCAGTACTTC. Encoded protein: CASSLQETQYF.

The chain couples TRBV14 to TRBJ2-2, with 12 bases matching TRBD2. The V gene's germline CDR1 is SGHDN and CDR2 FVKESK. The CDR3 is made up of 19 amino acids. V lost 6 bases and J lost 0; bases outside the gene matches: 11. The CDR3 region has the DNA TGTGCCAGCAGTCCAGGGACTAGCGGGCGGGCCCCGAACACCGGGGAGCTGTTTTTT. It codes for CASSPGTSGRAPNTGELFF.

As for this clone: Other nucleotide sequences in the sample specify the same CDR3. This sequence joins TRBV5-4 and TRBJ2-5; weak D call: TRBD2 (6 bases). V was clipped by 3 bases and J by 3 bases, with 9 bases between them. Germline assignment: CDR1 SGHNT and CDR2 YYREEE (reference sequence). The CDR3 consists of 13 residues. For the CDR3, the DNA is TGTGCCAGCAGCTCGGGCGGGGAAGAGACCCAGTACTTC. Translation gives CASSSGGEETQYF.